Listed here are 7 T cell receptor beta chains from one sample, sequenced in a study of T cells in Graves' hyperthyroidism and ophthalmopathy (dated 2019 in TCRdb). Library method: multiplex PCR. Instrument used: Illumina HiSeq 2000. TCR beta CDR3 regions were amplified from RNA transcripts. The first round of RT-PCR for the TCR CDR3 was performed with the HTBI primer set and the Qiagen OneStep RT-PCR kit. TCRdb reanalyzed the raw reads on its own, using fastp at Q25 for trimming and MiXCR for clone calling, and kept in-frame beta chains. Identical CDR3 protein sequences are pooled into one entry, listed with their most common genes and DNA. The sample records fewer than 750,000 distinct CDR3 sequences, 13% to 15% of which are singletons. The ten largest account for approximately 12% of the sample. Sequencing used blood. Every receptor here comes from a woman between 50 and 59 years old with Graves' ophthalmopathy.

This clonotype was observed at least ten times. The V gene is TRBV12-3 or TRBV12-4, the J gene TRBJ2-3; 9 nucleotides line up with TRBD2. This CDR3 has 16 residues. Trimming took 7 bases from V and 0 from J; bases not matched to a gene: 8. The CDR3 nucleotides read TGTGCCAGCAATCCGGGACTAGCAACTAGCACAGATACGCAGTATTTT. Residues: CASNPGLATSTDTQYF.

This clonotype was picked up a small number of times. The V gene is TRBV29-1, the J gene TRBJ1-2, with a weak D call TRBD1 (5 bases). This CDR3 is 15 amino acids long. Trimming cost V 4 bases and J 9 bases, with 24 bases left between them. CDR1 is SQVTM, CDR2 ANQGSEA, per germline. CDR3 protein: CSVAPPRAAYRSYTF. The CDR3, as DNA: TGCAGCGTTGCCCCGCCCAGGGCTGCTTATAGGAGCTACACCTTC. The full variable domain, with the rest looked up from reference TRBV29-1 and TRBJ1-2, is SAVISQKPSRDICQRGTSLTIQCQVDSQVTMMFWYRQQPGQSLTLIATANQGSEATYESGFVIDKFPISRPNLTFSTLTVSNMSPEDSSIYLCSVAPPRAAYRSYTFGSGTRLTVV.

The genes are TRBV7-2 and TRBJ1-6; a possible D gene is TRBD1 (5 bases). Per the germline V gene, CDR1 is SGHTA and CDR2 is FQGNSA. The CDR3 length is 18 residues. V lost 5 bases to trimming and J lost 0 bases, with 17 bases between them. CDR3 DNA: TGTGCCAGCAGCAAGTGGACAAGGGGCAGCTCCTATAATTCACCCCTCCACTTT. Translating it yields CASSKWTRGSSYNSPLHF.

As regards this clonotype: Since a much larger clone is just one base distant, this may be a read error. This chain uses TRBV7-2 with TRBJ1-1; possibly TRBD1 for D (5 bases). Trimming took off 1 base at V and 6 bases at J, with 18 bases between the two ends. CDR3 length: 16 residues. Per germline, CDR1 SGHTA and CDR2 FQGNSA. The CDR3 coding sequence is TGTGCCAGCAGCTTAGAGGGGCCAACCCCTAGGTCTGAAGCTTTCTTT. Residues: CASSLEGPTPRSEAFF.

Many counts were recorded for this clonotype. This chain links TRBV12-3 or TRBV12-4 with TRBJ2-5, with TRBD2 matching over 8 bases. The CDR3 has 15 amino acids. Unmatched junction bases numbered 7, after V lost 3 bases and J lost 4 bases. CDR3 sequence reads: CASSLSSGSAETQYF. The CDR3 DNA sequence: TGTGCCAGCAGTTTGTCGAGCGGGAGTGCAGAGACCCAGTACTTC.

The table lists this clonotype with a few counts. The CDR3 DNA reads TGTGCCAGCAGTACACCGGGACTAGGACGTGGCGAGCAGTACTTC. Residues: CASSTPGLGRGEQYF. V usage is TRBV6-1 and J usage is TRBJ2-7; 8 nucleotides match TRBD2. The CDR3 consists of 15 residues. CDR1 and CDR2 from the germline V gene are MNHNS and SASEGT. Germline trimming cut 5 bases from V and 6 bases from J; bases unmatched to any gene: 12.

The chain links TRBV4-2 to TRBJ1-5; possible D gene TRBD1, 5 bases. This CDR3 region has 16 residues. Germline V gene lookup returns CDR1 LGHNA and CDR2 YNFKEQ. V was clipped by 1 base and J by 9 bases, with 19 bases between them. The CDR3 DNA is TGTGCCAGCAGCCAAGGTCTTGGGACGGGGACTGGGCCCCAGCATTTT. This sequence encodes CASSQGLGTGTGPQHF.